Each of the 9 T cell receptor beta chains below was sequenced from the same sample in a study of technical replicates of blood from a few donors. Using immunoSEQ multiplex PCR, the repertoire was profiled, and TCRdb retains in-frame clones only, with some absent. The sample yields about 82,000 clones, around 94% seen once. Sequenced sample: T cells isolated from PBMCs. These receptor sequences come from a human donor in good health.

Concerning this clone itself: This sample includes further DNA sequences coding for the same CDR3. The genes are TRBV29-1 and TRBJ2-5; D gene ambiguous. Germline values: CDR1 SQVTM, CDR2 ANQGSEA. V lost 3 bases and J lost 2, with 4 bases in between. The CDR3 sequence is 11 residues long. The CDR3 sequence: CSVDIQETQYF. For the CDR3, the DNA is TGCAGCGTTGATATTCAAGAGACCCAGTACTTC.

V gene TRBV19 combines with J gene TRBJ1-1, with 7 bases matching TRBD1. V dropped 6 bases and J dropped 5; count of bases not matched to a gene: 6. Germline-derived CDR1 and CDR2 are LNHDA and SQIVND (reference sequence). This CDR3 contains 13 residues. CDR3 amino acids: CASSWDSGTEAFF. The CDR3 DNA follows: TGTGCCAGTAGCTGGGACAGCGGGACTGAAGCTTTCTTT.

The rearrangement joins TRBV7-6 to TRBJ2-1; D is perhaps TRBD1 (6 bases). The CDR3 extends over 16 amino acids. The V and J ends lost 5 bases and 0 bases respectively, with 14 bases between them. Germline V CDR1 and CDR2: SGHVS, FNYEAQ. For the CDR3, the DNA is TGTGCCAGCAGCACTTACAGGGAAAGCTCCTACAATGAGCAGTTCTTC. Protein sequence: CASSTYRESSYNEQFF.

J is TRBJ2-1 and V is TRBV9, with TRBD2 identical over 15 bases. Germline CDR1 SGDLS, CDR2 YYNGEE. The CDR3 covers 16 residues. The CDR3, as DNA: TGTGCGAAAGGACTAGCGGGAGGGCCGTTCTACAATGAGCAGTTCTTC. Translated: CAKGLAGGPFYNEQFF.

The CDR3 coding sequence is TGTGCCAGCAGTAGGGGTGGGGACAGGAACTATGGCTACACCTTC. This encodes CASSRGGDRNYGYTF. The rearrangement uses TRBV6-5 and TRBJ1-2; TRBD1 agrees at 8 bases. CDR1 and CDR2 from the germline V gene are MNHEY and SVGAGI. The CDR3 is 15 residues long. Trimming removed 5 bases from V and 2 bases from J; junction bases left unmatched: 7.

The rearrangement joins TRBV7-7 to TRBJ2-1; TRBD2 agrees at 8 bases. The CDR3 contains 14 residues. Losses at the gene ends were 2 bases for V and 10 bases for J; bases not matched to a gene: 7. Germline loops: CDR1 SSHAT, CDR2 FNYEAQ (reference sequence). The CDR3 DNA follows: TGTGCCAGCAGCTTATCTATCCGGGGGGGAGAGCAGTTCTTC. This sequence encodes CASSLSIRGGEQFF.

The chain has TRBV5-4 and TRBJ2-1, with 13 bases matching TRBD2. Germline CDR1 is SGHNT and CDR2 is YYREEE (reference sequence). This CDR3 has 17 residues. J lost 3 bases, V lost 3 bases, and 6 bases had no gene match. The CDR3 reads CASSSGLAGTSYNEQFF. CDR3 DNA sequence: TGTGCCAGCAGCTCGGGACTAGCGGGGACTAGCTACAATGAGCAGTTCTTC.

This chain joins TRBV30 and TRBJ1-2; 7 positions agree with TRBD1. The CDR3 loop spans 13 amino acids. V was pared by 4 bases and J by 2 bases, with 4 bases of the junction left unmatched. The germline V gene has CDR1 GTSNPN and CDR2 SVGIG (reference sequence). In nucleotides, the CDR3 is TGTGCCTGGACCCCGACAGGGAACTATGGCTACACCTTC. Translated, it gives CAWTPTGNYGYTF.

This chain links TRBV6-5 with TRBJ2-7; 8 bases agree with TRBD1. This CDR3 has 13 residues. V shed 6 bases and J 6 bases; nucleotides not matched to a gene: 7. Germline loops: CDR1 MNHEY, CDR2 SVGAGI. CDR3 residues: CASSVGQGFEQYF. The CDR3 DNA is TGTGCCAGCAGCGTAGGACAGGGCTTCGAGCAGTACTTC.